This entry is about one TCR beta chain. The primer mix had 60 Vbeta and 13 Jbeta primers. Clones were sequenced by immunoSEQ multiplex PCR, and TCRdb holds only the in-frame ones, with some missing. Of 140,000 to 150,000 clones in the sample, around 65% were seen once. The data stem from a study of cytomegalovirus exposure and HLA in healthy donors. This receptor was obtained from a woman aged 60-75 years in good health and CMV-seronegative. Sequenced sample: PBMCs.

Here the CDR3 reads CASSLVNRTYSGNTIYF. CDR3 nucleotides: TGCGCCAGCAGCTTGGTCAACAGGACGTACTCTGGAAACACCATATATTTT. The chain is built from TRBV5-1 and TRBJ1-3; a weak D match, TRBD1 (5 bases). Trimming removed 0 bases from V and 0 bases from J, with 13 bases in between. Germline loops: CDR1 SGHRS, CDR2 YFSETQ. CDR3 length equals 17 residues.